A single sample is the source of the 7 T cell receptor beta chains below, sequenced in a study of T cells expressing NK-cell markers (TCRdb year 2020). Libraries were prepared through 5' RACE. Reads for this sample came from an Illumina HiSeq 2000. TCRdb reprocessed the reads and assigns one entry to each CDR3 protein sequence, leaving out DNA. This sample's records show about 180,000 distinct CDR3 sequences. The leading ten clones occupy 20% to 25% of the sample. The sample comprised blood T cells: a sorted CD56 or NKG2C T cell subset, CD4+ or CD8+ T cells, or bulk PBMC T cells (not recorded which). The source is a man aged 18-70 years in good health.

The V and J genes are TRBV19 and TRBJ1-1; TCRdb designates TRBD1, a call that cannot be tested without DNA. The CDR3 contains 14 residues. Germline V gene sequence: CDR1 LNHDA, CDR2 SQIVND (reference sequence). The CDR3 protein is CASSITGSLTEAFF.

CDR3 in amino acids: CASSGDRGWTDTQYF. The chain joins TRBV7-9 to TRBJ2-3; with no DNA, the TCRdb D assignment of TRBD1 cannot be verified. This CDR3 spans 15 amino acids. CDR1 is SEHNR, CDR2 FQNEAQ, per germline (reference sequence).

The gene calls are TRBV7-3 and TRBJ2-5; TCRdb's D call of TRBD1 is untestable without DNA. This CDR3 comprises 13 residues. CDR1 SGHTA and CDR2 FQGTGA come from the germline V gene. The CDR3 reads CASRGTAQETQYF.

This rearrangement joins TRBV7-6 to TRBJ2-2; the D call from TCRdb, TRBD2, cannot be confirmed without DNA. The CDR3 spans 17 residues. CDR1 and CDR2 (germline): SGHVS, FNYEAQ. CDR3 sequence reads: CASSLASGGANTGELFF.

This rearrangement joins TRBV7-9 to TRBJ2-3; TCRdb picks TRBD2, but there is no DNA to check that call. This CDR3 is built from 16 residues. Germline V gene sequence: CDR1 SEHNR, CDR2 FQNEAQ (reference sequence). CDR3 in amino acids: CASSFSRGVSTDTQYF.

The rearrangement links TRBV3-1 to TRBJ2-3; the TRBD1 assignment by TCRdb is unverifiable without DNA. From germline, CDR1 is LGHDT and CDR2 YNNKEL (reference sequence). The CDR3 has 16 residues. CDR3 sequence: CASSHVGQEGTDTQYF.

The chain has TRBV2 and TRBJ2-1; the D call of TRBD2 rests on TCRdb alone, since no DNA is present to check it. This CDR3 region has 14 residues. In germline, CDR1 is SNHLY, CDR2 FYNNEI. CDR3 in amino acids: CASSSLGGRDEQFF.